This TCR beta chain was captured in a study of cytomegalovirus exposure and HLA in healthy donors. Broader study findings: Sequencing likely generated an artifact that appeared as a cluster of highly shared sequence variants.

A multiplex PCR was run with 60 Vbeta primers and 13 Jbeta primers. Clones were read by immunoSEQ multiplex PCR, and TCRdb kept only the in-frame ones, dropping some. Of approximately 150,000 clones in the sample, about three quarters were seen once. As regards this clone: No antigen is known for it.

The length of the CDR3 is 15 residues. V lost 1 base to trimming and J lost 8 bases, with 17 bases between them. Germline V CDR1 and CDR2: SEHNR, FQNEAQ (reference sequence). The receptor was isolated from a man between 18 and 29 years old in good health and CMV-seropositive. The sample was PBMCs. The chain couples TRBV7-9 to TRBJ1-2; D is ambiguous. DNA for the CDR3: TGTGCCAGCAGCTTAGAGGGAGGTGGACTTGGGGGCTACACCTTC. Protein: CASSLEGGGLGGYTF. Looking up the rest from reference TRBV7-9 and TRBJ1-2 gives the full variable domain: DTGVSQNPRHKITKRGQNVTFRCDPISEHNRLYWYRQTLGQGPEFLTYFQNEAQLEKSRLLSDRFSAERPKGSFSTLEIQRTEQGDSAMYLCASSLEGGGLGGYTFGSGTRLTVV.